The rows below give T cell receptor beta chains drawn from one sample of a study of blood T cell repertoires in COVID-19. Only in-frame clones appear in the TCRdb table, and some are missing; sequencing was by immunoSEQ multiplex PCR. The sample consists of 250,000 to 300,000 clones, about 90% of them appearing once. The sequencing sample was made of PBMCs or T cells enriched from blood (not recorded which). The receptors stem from a human donor in a cohort exposed to, infected with or recovered from COVID-19 (not recorded which). The donor label of this sample is uncertain. The conserved cysteine and the conserved F or W are not part of the CDR3 here. Size values are once, few and many counts, or a class for expanded clones, and some rows have none.

clone_size: -
v_call: TRBV14
j_call: TRBJ2-5
cdr3_aa: ASSLWTSGENLEETQY

clone_size: -
v_call: TRBV7-9
j_call: TRBJ1-1
cdr3_aa: ASTLGGNTEAF

clone_size: -
v_call: TRBV19
j_call: TRBJ2-7
cdr3_aa: ASSILGQSYEQY

clone_size: few
v_call: TRBV10-3
j_call: TRBJ2-5
cdr3_aa: AISAKDREGETQY

clone_size: -
v_call: TRBV6-5
j_call: TRBJ1-3
cdr3_aa: ATSGDGNTIY

clone_size: -
v_call: TRBV5-1
j_call: TRBJ2-5
cdr3_aa: ASSLNQGTRSVETQY

clone_size: -
v_call: TRBV4-1
j_call: TRBJ1-6
cdr3_aa: ASSQGRIGDNSPLH

clone_size: -
v_call: TRBV12-3/TRBV12-4
j_call: TRBJ1-2
cdr3_aa: ASSPTPLYGYT

clone_size: -
v_call: TRBV7-2
j_call: TRBJ1-2
cdr3_aa: ASSTYRGENYGYT

clone_size: -
v_call: TRBV4-1
j_call: TRBJ1-5
cdr3_aa: ASSRGQGIRIGQPQH

clone_size: -
v_call: TRBV7-3
j_call: TRBJ2-2
cdr3_aa: ASSLPSLAGNTGELF

clone_size: -
v_call: TRBV7-6
j_call: TRBJ2-3
cdr3_aa: ASSLMVAGGIDTQY

clone_size: -
v_call: TRBV19
j_call: TRBJ1-1
cdr3_aa: ASSNTGTGGTEAF

clone_size: -
v_call: TRBV6-6
j_call: TRBJ2-7
cdr3_aa: ASSRNTWGGDPYEQY

clone_size: -
v_call: TRBV19
j_call: TRBJ1-1
cdr3_aa: ASSEQGANTEAF

clone_size: -
v_call: TRBV14
j_call: TRBJ1-1
cdr3_aa: ASSQRWEWGFEAEAF

clone_size: -
v_call: TRBV7-3
j_call: TRBJ1-5
cdr3_aa: ASSYSPNQPQH

clone_size: -
v_call: TRBV13
j_call: TRBJ2-1
cdr3_aa: ASSSLTGTDNEQF

clone_size: few
v_call: TRBV15
j_call: TRBJ1-6
cdr3_aa: ATSRAPARTGNSPLH

clone_size: -
v_call: TRBV19
j_call: TRBJ2-2
cdr3_aa: ASSTLMGGGIGTGELF

clone_size: -
v_call: TRBV19
j_call: TRBJ2-2
cdr3_aa: ASSSRIQGTNTGELF

clone_size: -
v_call: TRBV2
j_call: TRBJ1-2
cdr3_aa: ASSARTSNYGYT

clone_size: -
v_call: TRBV7-9
j_call: TRBJ2-7
cdr3_aa: ASRGGESYEQY

clone_size: -
v_call: TRBV5-1
j_call: TRBJ1-2
cdr3_aa: ASSLEGYGYT

clone_size: -
v_call: TRBV30
j_call: TRBJ2-2
cdr3_aa: ACTLAGGRNTGELF

clone_size: -
v_call: TRBV7-8
j_call: TRBJ2-7
cdr3_aa: ASSLARTGYEQY

clone_size: -
v_call: TRBV9
j_call: TRBJ2-7
cdr3_aa: ASSVGEESSYEQY

clone_size: -
v_call: TRBV18
j_call: TRBJ2-3
cdr3_aa: ASSPGQGRGTDTQY